The 27 T cell receptor beta chains below come from one sample, sequenced in a study of blood T cells in healthy people across ages. A second PCR, run for about 7 to 11 cycles, used a sample-barcoded 5' primer plus a J-beta primer mix. MiXCR, run by TCRdb on the 5' RACE reads, gives a single entry per CDR3 protein. The sample lists about 580,000 distinct CDR3 sequences; around half were seen once. The sequencing input was blood. The receptors originated from a man older than 75 in good health.

This clonotype was recorded a few times. Being one base from a much bigger clone, this may be a read error. The rearrangement joins TRBV6-5 to TRBJ2-3; D is undetermined. The CDR3 is made up of 15 amino acids. CDR1 is MNHEY, CDR2 SVGAGI, per germline. V lost 2 bases to trimming and J lost 6 bases, with 15 bases between them. The CDR3 nucleotides are TGTGCCAGCAGTTACGCAAATCAGGTCAAGGATACGCAGTATTTT. This encodes CASSYANQVKDTQYF.

V and J are TRBV7-9 and TRBJ2-1; the D gene could be TRBD1 or TRBD2 (5 bases each). The V gene lost 6 bases and the J gene lost 4 bases, with 10 bases spanning the gap. Germline CDR1 SEHNR, CDR2 FQNEAQ (reference sequence). This CDR3 has 13 residues. CDR3 residues: CASRQGPYNEQFF. The CDR3 DNA reads TGTGCCAGCAGGCAGGGACCGTACAATGAGCAGTTCTTC. Complete variable domain (other parts from reference TRBV7-9 and TRBJ2-1): DTGVSQNPRHKITKRGQNVTFRCDPISEHNRLYWYRQTLGQGPEFLTYFQNEAQLEKSRLLSDRFSAERPKGSFSTLEIQRTEQGDSAMYLCASRQGPYNEQFFGPGTRLTVL.

The chain carries TRBV27 and TRBJ2-1; 9 nucleotides agree with TRBD1. Germline V gene data show CDR1 as MNHEY and CDR2 as SMNVEV (reference sequence). V gave up 2 bases and J gave up 3 bases; unmatched junction bases: 8. The CDR3 sequence is 17 residues long. The DNA for the CDR3 is TGTGCCAGCAGTTTAGAACGTCCGGGACAGGGCTACAATGAGCAGTTCTTC. Translation: CASSLERPGQGYNEQFF.

The chain couples TRBV20-1 to TRBJ2-7; possibly TRBD1 for D (6 bases). This CDR3 region has 14 residues. The V and J ends lost 6 bases and 0 bases respectively, with 15 bases between them. The germline V gene encodes CDR1 DFQATT and CDR2 SNEGSKA (reference sequence). The CDR3 DNA reads as TGCAGTGCGAGGCAGGGGTGGCCCTCCTACGAGCAGTACTTC. This gives the protein CSARQGWPSYEQYF.

This clonotype was recorded at least ten times. J is TRBJ2-7 and V is TRBV20-1; the D gene is possibly TRBD1 (5 bases). This CDR3 is built from 12 residues. Trimming took 3 bases from V and 2 from J, leaving 8 bases between them. Germline V gives CDR1 DFQATT, CDR2 SNEGSKA (reference sequence). CDR3 in amino acids: CSASRGAYEQYF. CDR3 sequence (DNA): TGCAGTGCTAGTAGGGGCGCCTACGAGCAGTACTTC.

This clonotype was seen more than once but under ten times. This rearrangement joins TRBV3-1 to TRBJ2-5; no clear D. The germline gives CDR1 LGHDT, CDR2 YNNKEL (reference sequence). Trimming took off 4 bases at V and 5 bases at J, with 14 bases between the two ends. This CDR3 has 14 residues. CDR3 sequence: CASSPPVGLETQYF. CDR3 in DNA: TGTGCCAGCAGCCCCCCTGTAGGGCTCGAGACCCAGTACTTC.

This clonotype has just a few counts. The chain links TRBV4-1 to TRBJ2-4, with D unresolved. TRBJ2-7 explains the end of the DNA better; the J call may be wrong. Germline loops: CDR1 MGHRA, CDR2 YSYEKL. There are 14 residues in the CDR3. CDR3 DNA sequence: TGCGCCAGCAGCCAAGTGCCCCAAGCGTACGAGCAGTACTTC. This codes for CASSQVPQAYEQYF.

The chain has TRBV20-1 and TRBJ2-3; unclear D gene. This CDR3 has 15 residues. Germline values: CDR1 DFQATT, CDR2 SNEGSKA (reference sequence). The V end was cut by 0 bases, the J end by 0 bases, with 10 bases between. CDR3 in DNA: TGCAGTGCTAGAGATCTGGGTGAGAGCACAGATACGCAGTATTTT. Translated: CSARDLGESTDTQYF.

V is TRBV7-2 and J is TRBJ2-2; tentative D call: TRBD1 (5 bases). Per the germline V gene, CDR1 is SGHTA and CDR2 is FQGNSA. This CDR3 spans 15 amino acids. Trimming pared 5 bases from V and 3 bases from J, leaving 13 bases between. CDR3 region: CASSLRVGDTGELFF. In DNA, the CDR3 is TGTGCCAGCAGCCTCAGGGTAGGGGACACCGGGGAGCTGTTTTTT. Full variable domain (outside the CDR3, taken from reference TRBV7-2 and TRBJ2-2): GAGVSQSPSNKVTEKGKDVELRCDPISGHTALYWYRQSLGQGLEFLIYFQGNSAPDKSGLPSDRFSAERTGGSVSTLTIQRTQQEDSAVYLCASSLRVGDTGELFFGEGSRLTVL.

The V gene is TRBV2, the J gene TRBJ2-7, with TRBD2 identical over 10 bases. V lost 6 bases, J lost 6 bases, and 11 bases stayed unmatched. This CDR3 is 15 amino acids long. Germline V lookup: CDR1 SNHLY, CDR2 FYNNEI. The CDR3 region is CASRPLAGVIGEQYF. The CDR3 bases are TGTGCCAGCAGACCCCTAGCGGGAGTTATCGGCGAGCAGTACTTC.

The chain employs TRBV7-2 and TRBJ2-5, with a possible D match to TRBD1 (5 bases). The DNA end is more similar to TRBJ2-7, so the J call may be wrong. This CDR3 contains 12 residues. Germline CDR1 SGHTA, CDR2 FQGNSA. CDR3 amino acids: CASSHDSHEQYF. The CDR3 DNA reads TGTGCCAGCAGCCATGACAGTCACGAGCAGTACTTC.

V is TRBV28 and J is TRBJ1-2; 7 bases are shared with TRBD1. This CDR3 comprises 13 residues. CDR1 and CDR2 (germline): MDHEN, SYDVKM. The junction had 6 bases not matched to a gene; V was cut back by 7 bases and J by 4 bases. The CDR3 nucleotides read TGTGCCAGCACCGGGACAGACGGCTATGGCTACACCTTC. Translated: CASTGTDGYGYTF.

This clonotype was counted only a few times. V usage is TRBV3-1 and J usage is TRBJ2-3; no definite D call. The germline V gene has CDR1 LGHDT and CDR2 YNNKEL (reference sequence). V was trimmed by 3 bases and J by 2 bases, leaving 3 bases between them. The CDR3 runs 12 residues. CDR3 bases: TGTGCCAGCAGCCAGACCACAGATACGCAGTATTTT. This gives the protein CASSQTTDTQYF.

Notes on this clonotype: It may be a read error: a sequence one base away is much more abundant. The rearrangement joins TRBV4-2 to TRBJ1-1; 10 bases align to TRBD1. Trimming removed 3 bases from V and 3 bases from J; junction bases left unmatched: 4. Germline CDR1 reads LGHNA; CDR2 reads YNFKEQ. The CDR3 is made up of 15 amino acids. CDR3 in DNA: TGTGCCAGCAGCCAGGCCGGGACAGGGGACACTGAAGCTTTCTTT. Residues: CASSQAGTGDTEAFF.

In this sample, this clonotype turned up a few times. V is TRBV7-2 and J is TRBJ2-7, with TRBD1 as a possible D gene (5 bases). CDR1 and CDR2 from the germline V gene are SGHTA and FQGNSA. There are 16 residues in the CDR3. V was clipped by 3 bases and J by 2 bases, with 17 bases between them. This chain's CDR3 is CASSFGARSGTYEQYF. Written as DNA, the CDR3 is TGTGCCAGCAGCTTTGGGGCGAGGTCCGGAACCTACGAGCAGTACTTC.

The chain has TRBV20-1 and TRBJ2-1; D gene ambiguous. The CDR3 length is 16 residues. Deletions cut 3 bases from V and 0 bases from J, with 15 bases between. Germline lookup yields CDR1 DFQATT and CDR2 SNEGSKA (reference sequence). CDR3 residues: CSARAARASSYNEQFF. The CDR3 DNA sequence: TGCAGTGCTAGGGCGGCACGAGCGAGCTCCTACAATGAGCAGTTCTTC.

This clonotype showed up just once. The V gene is TRBV7-2, the J gene TRBJ2-3; 12 bases align to TRBD2. The trim removed 6 bases at V and 6 bases at J, leaving 7 bases unmatched. The V gene's germline CDR1 is SGHTA and CDR2 FQGNSA. This CDR3 is 15 amino acids long. The CDR3 region is CASSPSGGVWDTQYF. The CDR3 DNA reads as TGTGCCAGCAGTCCTAGCGGGGGGGTTTGGGATACGCAGTATTTT.

This clonotype has a handful of counts. The chain links TRBV4-3 to TRBJ2-7; 9 bases match TRBD1. The CDR3 covers 14 residues. CDR1 and CDR2 (germline): LGHNA, YSLEER. V lost 5 bases and J lost 6; bases outside the gene matches: 8. CDR3 residues: CASSTRDRVGEQYF. Here the CDR3 DNA reads TGCGCCAGCAGCACCCGGGACAGGGTGGGCGAGCAGTACTTC.

This clonotype has at least ten counts. The rearrangement joins TRBV7-9 to TRBJ2-7; TRBD2 aligns across 11 bases. Germline V lookup: CDR1 SEHNR, CDR2 FQNEAQ (reference sequence). The CDR3 contains 19 residues. V shed 2 bases, J shed 0 bases, and the junction held 12 bases outside the gene matches. The CDR3 is CASSLRGGLAGASSYEQYF. CDR3 DNA sequence: TGTGCCAGCAGCTTAAGGGGCGGACTAGCGGGTGCGAGCTCCTACGAGCAGTACTTC. Together with reference TRBV7-9 and TRBJ2-7, the CDR3 gives the full variable domain: DTGVSQNPRHKITKRGQNVTFRCDPISEHNRLYWYRQTLGQGPEFLTYFQNEAQLEKSRLLSDRFSAERPKGSFSTLEIQRTEQGDSAMYLCASSLRGGLAGASSYEQYFGPGTRLTVT.

This clonotype appeared once. V gene TRBV5-1 combines with J gene TRBJ2-6, with D unclear. The CDR3 is made up of 17 amino acids. Germline CDR1 is SGHRS and CDR2 is YFSETQ. V was trimmed by 2 bases and J by 0 bases, leaving 12 bases between them. In DNA, the CDR3 is TGCGCCAGCAGCTTAGCCGCCACCGACTCTGGGGCCAACGTCCTGACTTTC. Its protein product is CASSLAATDSGANVLTF.

The chain links TRBV20-1 to TRBJ2-5; D possibly corresponds to TRBD1 (5 bases). The CDR3 spans 11 residues. The germline gives CDR1 DFQATT, CDR2 SNEGSKA (reference sequence). Trimming stripped 7 bases from V and 3 bases from J, with 9 bases between. Here the CDR3 reads CSVRVKETQYF. CDR3 nucleotides: TGCAGTGTCAGGGTTAAAGAGACCCAGTACTTC.

The table lists this clonotype with many counts. The J gene is TRBJ2-5, the V gene TRBV5-1, with a possible D match to TRBD2 (5 bases). The V end lost 0 bases, the J end lost 1 base, and 7 bases lay between the germline ends. CDR1 and CDR2 (germline): SGHRS, YFSETQ. The CDR3 runs 14 residues. CDR3 region: CASSLGGLQETQYF. The CDR3 coding sequence is TGCGCCAGCAGCTTGGGAGGACTCCAAGAGACCCAGTACTTC.

This clonotype was seen repeatedly, ten times or more. The J gene is TRBJ1-5, the V gene TRBV6-6, with TRBD1 as a possible D gene (5 bases). Trimming pared 5 bases from V and 4 bases from J, leaving 12 bases between. Germline assignment: CDR1 MNHNY and CDR2 SVGAGI (reference sequence). The CDR3 runs to 14 residues. CDR3 protein: CASSLGGDNQPQHF. The CDR3 DNA is TGTGCCAGCAGTCTGGGGGGGGATAATCAGCCCCAGCATTTT.

A remark on this clonotype: An end of the junction does not agree with germline; a read error may underlie this. The V gene is TRBV2, the J gene TRBJ2-3; 8 bases are a match to TRBD1. CDR1 SNHLY and CDR2 FYNNEI come from the germline V gene. This CDR3 contains 16 residues. CDR3 in amino acids: CASTLDRGKGTDTQYF. The CDR3 coding sequence is TGTGCTAGCACCCTCGACAGGGGAAAAGGCACAGATACGCAGTATTTT.

The J gene is TRBJ1-4, the V gene TRBV20-1, with 7 bases matching TRBD1. V dropped 5 bases and J dropped 8; count of bases not matched to a gene: 8. The CDR3 runs to 13 residues. CDR1 DFQATT and CDR2 SNEGSKA come from the germline V gene (reference sequence). The CDR3 coding sequence is TGCAGTGCTCAACTGAACAGGGGCGAAAAACTGTTTTTT. Protein: CSAQLNRGEKLFF.

The chain couples TRBV20-1 to TRBJ2-7; a possible D gene is TRBD2 (5 bases). The germline CDR1 and CDR2 sequences are DFQATT and SNEGSKA (reference sequence). V lost 0 bases and J lost 0, with 12 bases in between. CDR3 length: 15 amino acids. For the CDR3, the DNA is TGCAGTGCTAGAGATTGGACGGGGTACTCCTACGAGCAGTACTTC. Protein: CSARDWTGYSYEQYF.

CDR3 nucleotide sequence: TGCAGCGTTGGGGGATGGGGGACAGATCAATCCTATGGCTACACCTTC. Amino acids: CSVGGWGTDQSYGYTF. This chain uses TRBV29-1 with TRBJ1-2, with 7 bases that match TRBD1. The CDR3 has 16 amino acids. The trim removed 4 bases at V and 4 bases at J, leaving 15 bases unmatched. CDR1 SQVTM and CDR2 ANQGSEA come from the germline V gene. Based on the CDR3 plus reference TRBV29-1 and TRBJ1-2, the full variable domain is SAVISQKPSRDICQRGTSLTIQCQVDSQVTMMFWYRQQPGQSLTLIATANQGSEATYESGFVIDKFPISRPNLTFSTLTVSNMSPEDSSIYLCSVGGWGTDQSYGYTFGSGTRLTVV.